A selection of T cell receptor beta chains follows, all from one sample in a study of shared clonotypes between healthy human individuals. Only in-frame clones appear in the TCRdb table, and some are missing; sequencing was by immunoSEQ multiplex PCR. The sample holds about 2.1 million clones, around 93% seen once. The sequenced sample consisted of naive CD8+ T cells from PBMCs. These receptors all stem from a man aged 18 to 30 in good health. Some clones in this sample may be carry-over from other donors' samples. Each CDR3 is given with its conserved first and last residue. The D gene is left open where the match is weak. The size field is filled for only some rows; it gives once, few, many or a size class.

CDR3nt: TGTGCCAGCAGTGACTTCGGGTCCATGAACACTGAAGCTTTCTTT; CDR3aa: CASSDFGSMNTEAFF; v_gene: TRBV6-4; d_gene: NA; j_gene: TRBJ1-1; abundance: NA
CDR3nt: TGCGCCAGCAGCCCTTCAACTAGCGGAATTCAAGAGACCCAGTACTTC; CDR3aa: CASSPSTSGIQETQYF; v_gene: TRBV4-1; d_gene: TRBD2; j_gene: TRBJ2-5; abundance: NA
CDR3nt: TGTGCCAGCAGTTTTACCCGTGGTCAGGGCTCTGGAAAACTGTTTTTT; CDR3aa: CASSFTRGQGSGKLFF; v_gene: TRBV27; d_gene: NA; j_gene: TRBJ1-4; abundance: NA
CDR3nt: TGCGCCAGCAGTCGATACGTAGGTGACGTAGGATATGGCTACACCTTC; CDR3aa: CASSRYVGDVGYGYTF; v_gene: TRBV4-3; d_gene: NA; j_gene: TRBJ1-2; abundance: NA
CDR3nt: TGTGCCAGCAGCAAAGGGGGCGGGTCACACTCCTACGAGCAGTACTTC; CDR3aa: CASSKGGGSHSYEQYF; v_gene: TRBV21-1; d_gene: NA; j_gene: TRBJ2-7; abundance: NA
CDR3nt: TGTGCCAGCAGCATTCCCTACGAGCAGTACTTC; CDR3aa: CASSIPYEQYF; v_gene: TRBV27; d_gene: NA; j_gene: TRBJ2-7; abundance: NA
CDR3nt: TGCGCCAGCAGCTTCCGGGATTCCGTCATCTTC; CDR3aa: CASSFRDSVIF; v_gene: TRBV5-1; d_gene: NA; j_gene: TRBJ2-1; abundance: NA
CDR3nt: TGTGCCAGCAGCTCTAGAGGCAATCAGCCCCAGCATTTT; CDR3aa: CASSSRGNQPQHF; v_gene: TRBV28; d_gene: NA; j_gene: TRBJ1-5; abundance: NA
CDR3nt: TGTGCCAGCAGTTCCCTGGGAGTACCTAACACCGGGGAGCTGTTTTTT; CDR3aa: CASSSLGVPNTGELFF; v_gene: TRBV11-2; d_gene: NA; j_gene: TRBJ2-2; abundance: NA
CDR3nt: TGCAGCGTCAATTACCCGGTGTCCTACGAGCAGTACTTC; CDR3aa: CSVNYPVSYEQYF; v_gene: TRBV29-1; d_gene: NA; j_gene: TRBJ2-7; abundance: NA
CDR3nt: TGTGCCAGCAGTTACCCGGGAGGGCCCGTCACAGATACGCAGTATTTT; CDR3aa: CASSYPGGPVTDTQYF; v_gene: TRBV6-6; d_gene: TRBD2; j_gene: TRBJ2-3; abundance: NA
CDR3nt: TGCAGCGTCGCTGGACAGGGCGCGGTCTATGGCTACACCTTC; CDR3aa: CSVAGQGAVYGYTF; v_gene: TRBV29-1; d_gene: TRBD1; j_gene: TRBJ1-2; abundance: NA
CDR3nt: TGTGCCAGCAGCTTAGCAGCGGGAGTGTACAATGAGCAGTTCTTC; CDR3aa: CASSLAAGVYNEQFF; v_gene: TRBV7-9; d_gene: TRBD2; j_gene: TRBJ2-1; abundance: NA
CDR3nt: TGTGCCAGCACACAGGCGGGTGATACGCAGTATTTT; CDR3aa: CASTQAGDTQYF; v_gene: TRBV27; d_gene: NA; j_gene: TRBJ2-3; abundance: NA
CDR3nt: TGCGCCAGCAGCCCCGGGACGTTAGTTCCAGATACGCAGTATTTT; CDR3aa: CASSPGTLVPDTQYF; v_gene: TRBV5-1; d_gene: NA; j_gene: TRBJ2-3; abundance: NA
CDR3nt: TGCGCCAGCAGCCCAAGTAGGGAGGTGAATGGCTACACCTTC; CDR3aa: CASSPSREVNGYTF; v_gene: TRBV4-1; d_gene: NA; j_gene: TRBJ1-2; abundance: NA
CDR3nt: TGTGCCAGCAGCTTCGGACAGGTTGAAGCTTTCTTT; CDR3aa: CASSFGQVEAFF; v_gene: TRBV21-1; d_gene: NA; j_gene: TRBJ1-1; abundance: NA
CDR3nt: TGTGCCAGCAGTTTACTGGCACCGACTAGCACAGATACGCAGTATTTT; CDR3aa: CASSLLAPTSTDTQYF; v_gene: TRBV27; d_gene: NA; j_gene: TRBJ2-3; abundance: NA
CDR3nt: TGTGCCAGCAGCAACCCGGAGTCCTACGAGCAGTACTTC; CDR3aa: CASSNPESYEQYF; v_gene: TRBV7-2; d_gene: NA; j_gene: TRBJ2-7; abundance: NA
CDR3nt: TGTGCCAGCAGCCAATGGACTGGCGAGCAGTTCTTC; CDR3aa: CASSQWTGEQFF; v_gene: TRBV7-9; d_gene: NA; j_gene: TRBJ2-1; abundance: NA
CDR3nt: TGTGCCTGGATCCCGACTAGCGGGAGGGCGGCAAGGGAGTTCTTC; CDR3aa: CAWIPTSGRAAREFF; v_gene: TRBV30; d_gene: TRBD2; j_gene: TRBJ2-1; abundance: NA
CDR3nt: TGTGCCAGCAGCTTTTTATTTCAACTAGCGGGAGGTAGCTCCTACGAGCAGTACTTC; CDR3aa: CASSFLFQLAGGSSYEQYF; v_gene: TRBV7-8; d_gene: TRBD2; j_gene: TRBJ2-7; abundance: NA
CDR3nt: TGTGCCAGCAGTGGGGGACTAGCGGGAGTGGAGACCCAGTACTTC; CDR3aa: CASSGGLAGVETQYF; v_gene: TRBV25-1; d_gene: TRBD2; j_gene: TRBJ2-5; abundance: NA
CDR3nt: TGTGCCAGTAGTGACAGGGTTCTCAATCAGCCCCAGCATTTT; CDR3aa: CASSDRVLNQPQHF; v_gene: TRBV19; d_gene: TRBD1; j_gene: TRBJ1-5; abundance: NA
CDR3nt: TGTGCCAGCAGCCCCGTATTTCGATCCTATGGCTACACCTTC; CDR3aa: CASSPVFRSYGYTF; v_gene: TRBV28; d_gene: NA; j_gene: TRBJ1-2; abundance: NA
CDR3nt: TGCAGCGTCCATTACAATGAGCAGTTCTTC; CDR3aa: CSVHYNEQFF; v_gene: TRBV29-1; d_gene: NA; j_gene: TRBJ2-1; abundance: NA
CDR3nt: TGCGCCAGCAGCCAAGGGGCCGGGACGGACCTTGAAGCTTTCTTT; CDR3aa: CASSQGAGTDLEAFF; v_gene: TRBV4-1; d_gene: NA; j_gene: TRBJ1-1; abundance: NA
CDR3nt: TGCGCCAGCAGCCAAAGGTTGTACAATGAGCAGTTCTTC; CDR3aa: CASSQRLYNEQFF; v_gene: TRBV4-1; d_gene: NA; j_gene: TRBJ2-1; abundance: NA
CDR3nt: TGTGCCAGCAGTTTATACTGGGCTAGCGGGAGCAGGTCCTACAATGAGCAGTTCTTC; CDR3aa: CASSLYWASGSRSYNEQFF; v_gene: TRBV28; d_gene: TRBD2; j_gene: TRBJ2-1; abundance: NA
CDR3nt: TGTGCCAGCAGTGTCAGGGACGGCGTACCCCTCCACTTT; CDR3aa: CASSVRDGVPLHF; v_gene: TRBV6-4; d_gene: NA; j_gene: TRBJ1-6; abundance: NA
CDR3nt: TGTGCCAGCAGCTTAGAGAGGCGACAAGTCTACGAGCAGTACTTC; CDR3aa: CASSLERRQVYEQYF; v_gene: TRBV11-2; d_gene: NA; j_gene: TRBJ2-7; abundance: NA
CDR3nt: TGTGCCTGGAGTGTGGCCAGATTCTACGAGCAGTACTTC; CDR3aa: CAWSVARFYEQYF; v_gene: TRBV30; d_gene: NA; j_gene: TRBJ2-7; abundance: once
CDR3nt: TGCGCCAGCAGTGAGGACAGGGGGCTGAGAAACTATGGCTACACCTTC; CDR3aa: CASSEDRGLRNYGYTF; v_gene: TRBV10-2; d_gene: TRBD1; j_gene: TRBJ1-2; abundance: NA
CDR3nt: TGCGCCAGCAGTGGGGACAGTGAGCTGTACAATGAGCAGTTCTTC; CDR3aa: CASSGDSELYNEQFF; v_gene: TRBV10-2; d_gene: TRBD1; j_gene: TRBJ2-1; abundance: few
CDR3nt: TGTGCCAGCAGCTTAATGCCAGGGTATGGAAACACCATATATTTT; CDR3aa: CASSLMPGYGNTIYF; v_gene: TRBV11-2; d_gene: NA; j_gene: TRBJ1-3; abundance: once
CDR3nt: TGCGCCAGCAGCCAAGCTTCGGACGCTGTCTACACCGGGGAGCTGTTTTTT; CDR3aa: CASSQASDAVYTGELFF; v_gene: TRBV4-1; d_gene: NA; j_gene: TRBJ2-2; abundance: NA
CDR3nt: TGTGCCAGCAGTTCCGTGGTGGGGGCTGGCCCTGGGGCCAACGTCCTGACTTTC; CDR3aa: CASSSVVGAGPGANVLTF; v_gene: TRBV27; d_gene: NA; j_gene: TRBJ2-6; abundance: NA
CDR3nt: TGTGCCAGCAGCGCACCCGAGACTAGCGGGAGGTCCCCCTCCTACGAGCAGTACTTC; CDR3aa: CASSAPETSGRSPSYEQYF; v_gene: TRBV21-1; d_gene: NA; j_gene: TRBJ2-7; abundance: NA
CDR3nt: TGTGCCAGCAGTTACTCGACAGGGACCCGCTCCTACGAGCAGTACTTC; CDR3aa: CASSYSTGTRSYEQYF; v_gene: TRBV6-5; d_gene: TRBD1; j_gene: TRBJ2-7; abundance: NA
CDR3nt: TGTGCCAGCAGCAATCGACGGGACCTGTACGAGCAGTACTTC; CDR3aa: CASSNRRDLYEQYF; v_gene: TRBV11-2; d_gene: NA; j_gene: TRBJ2-7; abundance: NA
CDR3nt: TGTGCCAGCAGCCCCCTGACTAGGAGCATTCAGTACTTC; CDR3aa: CASSPLTRSIQYF; v_gene: TRBV7-2; d_gene: NA; j_gene: TRBJ2-4; abundance: NA
CDR3nt: TGTGCCACCAGCCGCAGGGACGAAATATACAATGAGCAGTTCTTC; CDR3aa: CATSRRDEIYNEQFF; v_gene: TRBV15; d_gene: NA; j_gene: TRBJ2-1; abundance: NA
CDR3nt: TGTGCCAGCAGTTTACCCAGCCACCTAGCGGGAGGGAACACCGGGGAGCTGTTTTTT; CDR3aa: CASSLPSHLAGGNTGELFF; v_gene: TRBV27; d_gene: TRBD2; j_gene: TRBJ2-2; abundance: NA
CDR3nt: TGTGCCAGCAGCTCGGACAGGGGGCAAGAGAGCTATGGCTACACCTTC; CDR3aa: CASSSDRGQESYGYTF; v_gene: TRBV7-9; d_gene: TRBD1; j_gene: TRBJ1-2; abundance: NA
CDR3nt: TGTGCCAGCAGCAAAGCTCCCCATCGCTACAATGAGCAGTTCTTC; CDR3aa: CASSKAPHRYNEQFF; v_gene: TRBV21-1; d_gene: NA; j_gene: TRBJ2-1; abundance: NA
CDR3nt: TGTGCCAGCAGAGAGCGGGAGTACACAGATACGCAGTATTTT; CDR3aa: CASREREYTDTQYF; v_gene: TRBV6-5; d_gene: TRBD2; j_gene: TRBJ2-3; abundance: NA
CDR3nt: TGCAGCGTTGAAACAGCGGACCCCAATGAGCAGTTCTTC; CDR3aa: CSVETADPNEQFF; v_gene: TRBV29-1; d_gene: NA; j_gene: TRBJ2-1; abundance: NA
CDR3nt: TGTGCCAGTAGTTCAGGGGGCTTTTCTGGAAACACCATATATTTT; CDR3aa: CASSSGGFSGNTIYF; v_gene: TRBV19; d_gene: TRBD1; j_gene: TRBJ1-3; abundance: NA
CDR3nt: TGTGCCAGCAGTTCACTGCCCATCAAGGGTGCCTACGAGCAGTACTTC; CDR3aa: CASSSLPIKGAYEQYF; v_gene: TRBV27; d_gene: NA; j_gene: TRBJ2-7; abundance: once
CDR3nt: TGTGCCAGTCTCGGTGACGGGGAGCTGTTTTTT; CDR3aa: CASLGDGELFF; v_gene: TRBV7-9; d_gene: NA; j_gene: TRBJ2-2; abundance: NA
CDR3nt: TGTGCCAGCAGCTTAGTGGGGGCAGGAGTCGCCTACGAGCAGTACTTC; CDR3aa: CASSLVGAGVAYEQYF; v_gene: TRBV7-9; d_gene: NA; j_gene: TRBJ2-7; abundance: NA
CDR3nt: TGTGCCAGCAGCATTAATTCAGGGGTTACTGAGCAGTTCTTC; CDR3aa: CASSINSGVTEQFF; v_gene: TRBV7-6; d_gene: NA; j_gene: TRBJ2-1; abundance: NA
CDR3nt: TGTGCCAGCAGCTCAGGGACAGGGGGACCTAGTTACACCGGGGAGCTGTTTTTT; CDR3aa: CASSSGTGGPSYTGELFF; v_gene: TRBV7-6; d_gene: TRBD1; j_gene: TRBJ2-2; abundance: NA
CDR3nt: TGCGCCAGCAGCCAAGATGCGAGACAGAGGTCTGAAGCTTTCTTT; CDR3aa: CASSQDARQRSEAFF; v_gene: TRBV4-1; d_gene: NA; j_gene: TRBJ1-1; abundance: NA
CDR3nt: TGTGCCAGCACCACAAGGACGGCGAACTATGGCTACACCTTC; CDR3aa: CASTTRTANYGYTF; v_gene: TRBV28; d_gene: NA; j_gene: TRBJ1-2; abundance: NA
CDR3nt: TGTGCCAGCAGCTTATACTCCCAGGGTTTTGAAGCTGAAGCTTTCTTT; CDR3aa: CASSLYSQGFEAEAFF; v_gene: TRBV7-3; d_gene: NA; j_gene: TRBJ1-1; abundance: NA